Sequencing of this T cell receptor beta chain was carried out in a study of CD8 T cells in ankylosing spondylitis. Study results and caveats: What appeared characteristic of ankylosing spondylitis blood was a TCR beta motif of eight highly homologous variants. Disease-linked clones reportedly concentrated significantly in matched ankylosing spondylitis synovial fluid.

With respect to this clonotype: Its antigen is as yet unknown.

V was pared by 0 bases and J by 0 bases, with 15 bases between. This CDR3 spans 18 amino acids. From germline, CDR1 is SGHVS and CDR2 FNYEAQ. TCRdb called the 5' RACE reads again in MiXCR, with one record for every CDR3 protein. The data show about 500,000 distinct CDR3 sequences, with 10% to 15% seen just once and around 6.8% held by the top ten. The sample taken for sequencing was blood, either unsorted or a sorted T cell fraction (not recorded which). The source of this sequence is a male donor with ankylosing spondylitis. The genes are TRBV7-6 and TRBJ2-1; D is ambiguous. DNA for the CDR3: TGTGCCAGCAGCTTAGCCCCCTCGGGCGGAAGCTCCTACAATGAGCAGTTCTTC. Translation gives CASSLAPSGGSSYNEQFF.